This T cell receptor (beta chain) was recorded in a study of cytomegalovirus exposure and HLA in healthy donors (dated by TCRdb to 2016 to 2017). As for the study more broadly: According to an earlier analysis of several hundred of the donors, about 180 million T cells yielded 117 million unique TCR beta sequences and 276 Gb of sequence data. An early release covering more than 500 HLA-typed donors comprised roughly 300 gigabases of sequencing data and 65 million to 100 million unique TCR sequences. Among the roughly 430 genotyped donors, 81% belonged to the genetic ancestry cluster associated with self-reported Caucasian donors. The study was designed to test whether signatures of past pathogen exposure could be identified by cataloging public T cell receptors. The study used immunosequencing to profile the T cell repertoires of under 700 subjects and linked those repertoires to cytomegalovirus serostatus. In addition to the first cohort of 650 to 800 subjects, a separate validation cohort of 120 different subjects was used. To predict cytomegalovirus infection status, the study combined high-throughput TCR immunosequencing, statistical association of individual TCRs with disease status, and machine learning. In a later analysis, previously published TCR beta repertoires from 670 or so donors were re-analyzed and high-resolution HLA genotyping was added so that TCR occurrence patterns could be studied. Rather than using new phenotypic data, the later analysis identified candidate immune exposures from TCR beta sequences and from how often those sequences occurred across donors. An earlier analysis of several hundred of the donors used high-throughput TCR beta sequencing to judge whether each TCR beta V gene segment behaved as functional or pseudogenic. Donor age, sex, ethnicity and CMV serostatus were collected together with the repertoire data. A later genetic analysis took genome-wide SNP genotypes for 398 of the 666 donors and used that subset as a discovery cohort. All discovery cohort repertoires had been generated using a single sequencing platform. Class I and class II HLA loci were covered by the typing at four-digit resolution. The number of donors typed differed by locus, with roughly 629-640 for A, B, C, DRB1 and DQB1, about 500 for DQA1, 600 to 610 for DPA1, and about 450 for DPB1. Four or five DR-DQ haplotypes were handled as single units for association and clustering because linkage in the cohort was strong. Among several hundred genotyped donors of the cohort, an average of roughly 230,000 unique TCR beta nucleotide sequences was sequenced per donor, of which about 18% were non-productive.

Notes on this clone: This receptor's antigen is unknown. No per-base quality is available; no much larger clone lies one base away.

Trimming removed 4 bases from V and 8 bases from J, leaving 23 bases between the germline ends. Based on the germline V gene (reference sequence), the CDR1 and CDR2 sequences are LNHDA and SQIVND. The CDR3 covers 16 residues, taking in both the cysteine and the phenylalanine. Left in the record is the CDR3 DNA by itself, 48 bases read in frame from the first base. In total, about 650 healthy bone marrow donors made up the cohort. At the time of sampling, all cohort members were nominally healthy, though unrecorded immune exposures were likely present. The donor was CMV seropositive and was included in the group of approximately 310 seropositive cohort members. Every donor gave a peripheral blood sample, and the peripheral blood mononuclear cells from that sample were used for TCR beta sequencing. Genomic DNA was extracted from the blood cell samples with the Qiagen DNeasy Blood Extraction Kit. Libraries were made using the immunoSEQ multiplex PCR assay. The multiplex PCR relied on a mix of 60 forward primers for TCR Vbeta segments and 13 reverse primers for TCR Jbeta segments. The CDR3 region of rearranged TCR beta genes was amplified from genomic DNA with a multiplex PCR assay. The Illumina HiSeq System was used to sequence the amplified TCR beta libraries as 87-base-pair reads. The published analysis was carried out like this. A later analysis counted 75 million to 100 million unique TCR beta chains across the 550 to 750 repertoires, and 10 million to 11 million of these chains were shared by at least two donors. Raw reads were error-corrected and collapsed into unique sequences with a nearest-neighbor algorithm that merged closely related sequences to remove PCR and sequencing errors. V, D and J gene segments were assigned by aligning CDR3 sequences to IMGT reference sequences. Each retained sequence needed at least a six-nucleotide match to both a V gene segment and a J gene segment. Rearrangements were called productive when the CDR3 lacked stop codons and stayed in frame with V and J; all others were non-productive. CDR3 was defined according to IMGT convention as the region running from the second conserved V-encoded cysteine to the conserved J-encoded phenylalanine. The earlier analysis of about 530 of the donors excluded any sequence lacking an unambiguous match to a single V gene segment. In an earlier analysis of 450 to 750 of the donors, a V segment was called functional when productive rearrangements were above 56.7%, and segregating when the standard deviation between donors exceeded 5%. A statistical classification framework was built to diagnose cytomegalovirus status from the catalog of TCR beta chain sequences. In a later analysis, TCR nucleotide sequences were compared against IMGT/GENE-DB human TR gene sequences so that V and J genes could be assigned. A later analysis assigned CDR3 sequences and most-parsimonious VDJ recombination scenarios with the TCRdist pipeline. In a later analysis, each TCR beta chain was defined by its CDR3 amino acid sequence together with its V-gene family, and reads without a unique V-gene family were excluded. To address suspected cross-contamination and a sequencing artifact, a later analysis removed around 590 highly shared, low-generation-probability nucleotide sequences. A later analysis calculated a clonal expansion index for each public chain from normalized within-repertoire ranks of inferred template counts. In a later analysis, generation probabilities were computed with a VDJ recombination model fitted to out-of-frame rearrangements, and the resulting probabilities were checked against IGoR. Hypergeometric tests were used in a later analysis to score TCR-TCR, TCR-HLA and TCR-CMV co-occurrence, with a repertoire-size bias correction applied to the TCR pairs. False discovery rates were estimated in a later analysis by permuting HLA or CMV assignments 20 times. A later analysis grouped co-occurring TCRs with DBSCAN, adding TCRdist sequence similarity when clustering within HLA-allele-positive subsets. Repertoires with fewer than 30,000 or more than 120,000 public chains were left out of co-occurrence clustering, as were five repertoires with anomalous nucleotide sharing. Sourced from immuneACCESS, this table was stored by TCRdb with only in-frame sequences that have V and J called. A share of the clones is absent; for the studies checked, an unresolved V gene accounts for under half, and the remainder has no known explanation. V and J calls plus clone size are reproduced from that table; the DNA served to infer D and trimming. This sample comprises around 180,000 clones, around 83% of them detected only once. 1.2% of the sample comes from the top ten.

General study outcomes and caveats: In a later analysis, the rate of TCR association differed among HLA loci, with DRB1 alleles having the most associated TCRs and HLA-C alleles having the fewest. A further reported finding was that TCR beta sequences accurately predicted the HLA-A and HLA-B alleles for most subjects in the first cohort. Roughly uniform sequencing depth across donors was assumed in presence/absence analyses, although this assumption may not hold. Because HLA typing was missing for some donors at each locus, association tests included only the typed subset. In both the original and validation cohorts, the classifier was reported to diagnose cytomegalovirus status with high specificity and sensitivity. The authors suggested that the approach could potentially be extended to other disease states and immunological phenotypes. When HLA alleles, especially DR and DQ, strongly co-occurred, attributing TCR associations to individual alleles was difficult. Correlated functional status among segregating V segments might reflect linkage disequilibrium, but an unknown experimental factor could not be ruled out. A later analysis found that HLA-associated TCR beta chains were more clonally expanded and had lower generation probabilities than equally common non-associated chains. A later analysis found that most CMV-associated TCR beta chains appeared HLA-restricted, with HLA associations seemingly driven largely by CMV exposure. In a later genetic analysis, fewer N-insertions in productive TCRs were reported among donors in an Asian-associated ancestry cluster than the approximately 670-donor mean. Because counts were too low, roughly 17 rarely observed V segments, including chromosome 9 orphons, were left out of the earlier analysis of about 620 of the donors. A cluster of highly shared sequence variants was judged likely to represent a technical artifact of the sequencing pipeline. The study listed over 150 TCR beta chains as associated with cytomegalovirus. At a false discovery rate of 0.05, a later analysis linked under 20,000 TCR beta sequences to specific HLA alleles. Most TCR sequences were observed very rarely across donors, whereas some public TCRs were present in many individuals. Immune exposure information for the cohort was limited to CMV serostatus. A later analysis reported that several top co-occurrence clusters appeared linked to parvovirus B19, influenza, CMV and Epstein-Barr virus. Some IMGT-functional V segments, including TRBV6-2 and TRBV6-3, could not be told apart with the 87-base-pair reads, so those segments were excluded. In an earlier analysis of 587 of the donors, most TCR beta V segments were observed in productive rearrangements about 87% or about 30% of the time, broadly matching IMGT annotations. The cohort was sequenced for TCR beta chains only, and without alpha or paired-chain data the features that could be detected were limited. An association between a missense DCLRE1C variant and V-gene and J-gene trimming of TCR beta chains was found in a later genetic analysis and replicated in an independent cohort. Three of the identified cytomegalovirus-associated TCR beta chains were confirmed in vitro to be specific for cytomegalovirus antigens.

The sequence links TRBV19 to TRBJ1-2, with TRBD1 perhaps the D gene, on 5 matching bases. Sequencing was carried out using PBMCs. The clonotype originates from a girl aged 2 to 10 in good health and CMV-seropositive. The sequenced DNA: TGTGCCAGTAGTACTCGGGCAGGGTCCATGGCGGAAGGCTACACCTTC. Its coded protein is CASSTRAGSMAEGYTF.